Listed here are 32 T cell receptor beta chains from one sample, sequenced in a study of cytomegalovirus exposure and HLA in healthy donors. This PCR relied on a set of 60 Vbeta primers and 13 Jbeta primers. Assay used: immunoSEQ multiplex PCR; TCRdb lists only in-frame clones, some missing. The sample contains approximately 90,000 clones, approximately 71% of which appear only once. Specimen: PBMCs. These receptors all stem from a man aged 25-45 years in good health and CMV-seronegative.

CDR3 DNA sequence: TGTGCCAGCAGCGCCATGGACAGGAGAGCAACTAATGAAAAACTGTTTTTT. Its protein is CASSAMDRRATNEKLFF. This chain uses TRBV13 with TRBJ1-4; 7 positions match TRBD1. CDR1 and CDR2 (germline): PRHDT, FYEKMQ (reference sequence). This CDR3 is 17 amino acids long. With V trimmed by 5 bases and J by 0 bases, 9 bases remained unmatched.

The chain has TRBV11-2 and TRBJ1-2, with D unclear. V lost 2 bases and J lost 2, with 12 bases in between. The length of the CDR3 is 15 residues. CDR1 and CDR2 from the germline V gene are SGHAT and FQNNGV. CDR3 bases: TGTGCCAGCAGCTTATGGTCGTACACGAACTATGGCTACACCTTC. Its translation: CASSLWSYTNYGYTF.

This chain connects TRBV4-2 to TRBJ2-5; TRBD1 agrees at 9 bases. The ends lost 1 base at V and 5 bases at J; junction bases unmatched: 11. From germline, CDR1 is LGHNA and CDR2 YNFKEQ. The CDR3 is 17 residues long. In DNA, the CDR3 is TGTGCCAGCAGCCAAGCCTACCCGACAGGGGGAGGGGAGACCCAGTACTTC. Amino acid sequence: CASSQAYPTGGGETQYF.

This clone has only a few counts. The chain has TRBV28 and TRBJ2-2, with 13 bases lining up with TRBD2. J gave up 4 bases and V 2 bases, and 4 bases lay outside the gene matches. This CDR3 has 17 residues. CDR1 is MDHEN, CDR2 SYDVKM, per germline. CDR3 loop: CASSLGTSGKSTGELFF. For the CDR3, the DNA is TGTGCCAGCAGTTTAGGGACTAGCGGGAAGTCCACCGGGGAGCTGTTTTTT.

The chain couples TRBV6-1 to TRBJ2-7; D is perhaps TRBD1 (6 bases). This CDR3 comprises 14 residues. The ends were cut back, 10 bases at V and 1 base at J, with 17 bases in the middle. Germline values: CDR1 MNHNS, CDR2 SASEGT. This chain's CDR3 is CATQRAGESYEQYF. The CDR3 nucleotides read TGTGCCACCCAACGGGCAGGGGAATCCTACGAGCAGTACTTC.

The V and J genes are TRBV28 and TRBJ2-7; possibly TRBD1 for D (6 bases). CDR1 MDHEN and CDR2 SYDVKM come from the germline V gene. V lost 5 bases and J 3 bases, leaving 14 bases between the germline ends. This CDR3 spans 14 amino acids. CDR3 residues: CASSNRDKNYEQYF. Written as DNA, the CDR3 is TGTGCCAGCAGTAACCGGGACAAGAACTACGAGCAGTACTTC.

The chain combines TRBV5-4 with TRBJ2-1; tentatively, D is TRBD2 (6 bases). The CDR3 contains 15 residues. The V and J ends lost 4 bases and 4 bases respectively, with 15 bases between them. Germline V gene lookup returns CDR1 SGHNT and CDR2 YYREEE (reference sequence). This chain's CDR3 is CASSPRGSGYNEQFF. In DNA form, the CDR3 reads TGTGCCAGCAGCCCCCGGGGTAGCGGATACAATGAGCAGTTCTTC.

V usage is TRBV7-2 and J usage is TRBJ2-4, with TRBD1 as a possible D gene (5 bases). Between the trimmed V and J ends, which lost 5 bases and 7 bases, there was a span of 12 bases. The CDR3 has 13 residues. Looked up from germline, CDR1 is SGHTA and CDR2 is FQGNSA. The CDR3 region is CASSTQGRNIQYF. In DNA form, the CDR3 reads TGTGCCAGCAGCACCCAGGGTCGGAACATTCAGTACTTC.

This chain joins TRBV2 and TRBJ1-4, with 7 positions matching TRBD1. Germline CDR1 reads SNHLY; CDR2 reads FYNNEI. This CDR3 region has 14 residues. The ends lost 3 bases at V and 7 bases at J; junction bases unmatched: 5. CDR3: CASSEGQIGEKLFF. CDR3 DNA: TGTGCCAGCAGTGAGGGACAGATCGGTGAAAAACTGTTTTTT.

V and J are TRBV25-1 and TRBJ2-5, with D uncertain. Germline V gene sequence: CDR1 MGHDK, CDR2 SYGVNS. V lost 5 bases to trimming and J lost 5 bases, with 6 bases between them. The CDR3 spans 11 residues. CDR3 amino acids: CASSLRETQYF. The CDR3 bases are TGTGCCAGCAGTTTGAGGGAGACCCAGTACTTC.

CDR3 protein: CAISESGLKQETQYF. The CDR3 DNA follows: TGTGCCATCAGTGAGTCGGGACTAAAACAAGAGACCCAGTACTTC. The chain couples TRBV10-3 to TRBJ2-5; 7 bases agree with TRBD2. With 0 bases clipped from V and 2 bases from J, the junction kept 3 bases outside the gene matches. Germline CDR1 ENHRY, CDR2 SYGVKD. The CDR3 is made up of 15 amino acids.

The V and J genes are TRBV29-1 and TRBJ2-1, with D uncertain. Between the trimmed V and J ends, which lost 2 bases and 0 bases, there was a span of 8 bases. This CDR3 comprises 14 residues. Germline loops: CDR1 SQVTM, CDR2 ANQGSEA. CDR3 region: CSVERSTSYNEQFF. The CDR3 DNA reads TGCAGCGTTGAAAGGAGCACCTCCTACAATGAGCAGTTCTTC.

CDR3 amino acids: CASSRGRNNEKLFF. The CDR3 coding sequence is TGTGCCAGCAGCCGGGGGAGAAATAATGAAAAACTGTTTTTT. This chain connects TRBV7-6 to TRBJ1-4; D is perhaps TRBD1 (5 bases). Germline CDR1 reads SGHVS; CDR2 reads FNYEAQ. Trimming stripped 5 bases from V and 4 bases from J, with 11 bases between. The CDR3 contains 14 residues. Together with reference TRBV7-6 and TRBJ1-4, the CDR3 gives the full variable domain: GAGVSQSPRYKVTKRGQDVALRCDPISGHVSLYWYRQALGQGPEFLTYFNYEAQQDKSGLPNDRFSAERPEGSISTLTIQRTEQRDSAMYRCASSRGRNNEKLFFGSGTQLSVL.

The rearrangement links TRBV7-9 to TRBJ2-2, with a weak D call TRBD2 (6 bases). Looked up from germline, CDR1 is SEHNR and CDR2 is FQNEAQ (reference sequence). Trimming cost V 2 bases and J 0 bases, with 10 bases left between them. The CDR3 runs to 16 residues. The CDR3, as DNA: TGTGCCAGCAGCTTAATGCGGGACGCGAACACCGGGGAGCTGTTTTTT. Protein: CASSLMRDANTGELFF.

Only a few counts were recorded for this clone. This chain links TRBV7-9 with TRBJ1-4; D remains ambiguous. Germline V gene data show CDR1 as SEHNR and CDR2 as FQNEAQ (reference sequence). Trimming removed 0 bases at V and 3 bases at J, with 8 bases between. The CDR3 is 15 amino acids. The CDR3 region has the DNA TGTGCCAGCAGCTTAGCCCGGGTACCTAATGAAAAACTGTTTTTT. Protein: CASSLARVPNEKLFF.

The V call is TRBV11-2, the J call TRBJ1-1; TRBD1 might be the D (6 bases). Looked up from germline, CDR1 is SGHAT and CDR2 is FQNNGV. The V gene lost 8 bases and the J gene lost 6 bases, with 10 bases spanning the gap. The CDR3 has 11 amino acids. CDR3 region: CASGGAAEAFF. CDR3 nucleotides: TGTGCCAGCGGGGGGGCAGCTGAAGCTTTCTTT.

With respect to this clone: Relative to the germline gene, one junction end is altered; a read error may explain this. V usage is TRBV7-9 and J usage is TRBJ2-2; maybe TRBD1 (5 bases). The CDR3 sequence is 16 residues long. Per the germline V gene, CDR1 is SEHNR and CDR2 is FQNEAQ (reference sequence). CDR3 DNA: TGTTCCAGCAGCCCGACAGAGTTTACGGGCACCGGGGAGCTGTTTTTT. Its protein product is CSSSPTEFTGTGELFF.

The chain uses TRBV5-4 and TRBJ2-7; tentative D call: TRBD2 (5 bases). Germline CDR1 and CDR2: SGHNT and YYREEE (reference sequence). Trimming shortened V by 6 bases and J by 1 base, and 11 bases separated the two germline ends. The CDR3 is made up of 13 amino acids. As DNA, the CDR3 is TGTGCCAGCACCCCCGGCGGGTCCTACGAGCAGTACTTC. Protein product: CASTPGGSYEQYF.

J is TRBJ2-7 and V is TRBV7-6; 14 bases line up with TRBD2. This CDR3 spans 15 amino acids. In germline, CDR1 is SGHVS, CDR2 FNYEAQ. With 5 bases clipped from V and 6 bases from J, the junction kept 6 bases outside the gene matches. CDR3 sequence reads: CASSQGLAGVGEQYF. CDR3 DNA: TGTGCCAGCAGCCAGGGACTAGCGGGAGTGGGCGAGCAGTACTTC.

The chain combines TRBV15 with TRBJ1-2, with a possible D match to TRBD1 (5 bases). This CDR3 comprises 14 residues. Trimming pared 3 bases from V and 4 bases from J, leaving 12 bases between. Germline CDR1 reads LNHNV; CDR2 reads YYDKDF (reference sequence). The CDR3 nucleotides are TGTGCCACCAGCAGCGGGAGGGGCCTCTATGGCTACACCTTC. As protein: CATSSGRGLYGYTF.

J is TRBJ2-5 and V is TRBV2, with 8 positions matching TRBD2. There are 13 residues in the CDR3. Germline V CDR1 and CDR2: SNHLY, FYNNEI. Trimming at V came to 11 bases and at J to 2 bases, leaving 7 bases not matched to a gene. CDR3 DNA: TGTGCCGGCGGGGGGACCCTACAAGAGACCCAGTACTTC. Its translation is CAGGGTLQETQYF. Full variable domain (missing parts from reference TRBV2 and TRBJ2-5): EPEVTQTPSHQVTQMGQEVILRCVPISNHLYFYWYRQILGQKVEFLVSFYNNEISEKSEIFDDQFSVERPDGSNFTLKIRSTKLEDSAMYFCAGGGTLQETQYFGPGTRLLVL.

The chain couples TRBV19 to TRBJ1-2; 7 bases match TRBD1. The CDR3 is 11 residues long. The V segment lost 5 bases and the J segment 14 bases; nucleotides outside the gene matches: 8. CDR1 LNHDA and CDR2 SQIVND come from the germline V gene (reference sequence). The CDR3, as DNA: TGTGCCAGTAGTTCGGGACAGCCAAAAACCTTC. As protein: CASSSGQPKTF.

V usage is TRBV4-2 and J usage is TRBJ1-1; 9 nucleotides agree with TRBD1. The CDR3 length is 14 residues. J was trimmed by 4 bases and V by 4 bases; bases with no gene match: 4. From germline, CDR1 is LGHNA and CDR2 YNFKEQ. CDR3 sequence: CASSRDRVGTEAFF. The CDR3 DNA reads TGTGCCAGCAGCCGGGACAGGGTAGGCACTGAAGCTTTCTTT.

The CDR3, as DNA: TGTGCCAGTACTAAAAAGGGACAGGGGGAGAATCAGCCCCAGCATTTT. Its protein product is CASTKKGQGENQPQHF. The chain couples TRBV19 to TRBJ1-5, with 11 nucleotides matching TRBD1. The CDR3 covers 16 residues. Trimming took 7 bases from V and 4 from J; bases not matched to a gene: 9. CDR1 is LNHDA, CDR2 SQIVND, per germline (reference sequence).

The chain uses TRBV19 and TRBJ1-1, with D maybe TRBD1 (5 bases). This CDR3 contains 16 residues. V lost 7 bases and J 2 bases, leaving 20 bases between the germline ends. Germline V gene lookup returns CDR1 LNHDA and CDR2 SQIVND (reference sequence). The CDR3 nucleotides read TGTGCCAGTATCCCGACAGAGCCGAACGGCAACACTGAAGCTTTCTTT. Translated, it gives CASIPTEPNGNTEAFF.

The chain links TRBV5-8 to TRBJ2-7, with 8 bases identical to TRBD1. The CDR3 covers 16 residues. Germline-derived CDR1 and CDR2 are SGHTS and YDEGEE. J gave up 4 bases and V 0 bases, and 9 bases lay outside the gene matches. CDR3 in DNA: TGTGCCAGCAGCTTGGTGGGTAAGGGACAGGTGTACGAGCAGTACTTC. Translating gives CASSLVGKGQVYEQYF.

J is TRBJ2-7 and V is TRBV5-1; D is perhaps TRBD2 (6 bases). From germline, CDR1 is SGHRS and CDR2 YFSETQ. Trimming took 7 bases from V and 1 from J, leaving 12 bases between them. The CDR3 runs 13 residues. The CDR3 loop is CASRRDSSYEQYF. The DNA of the CDR3 is TGCGCCAGCCGTCGGGACTCTTCCTACGAGCAGTACTTC.

The V and J genes are TRBV21-1 and TRBJ2-1; TRBD1 was called by the table and not checked on the DNA. TRBV21-1 has pseudogene status. The CDR3 covers 16 residues. The CDR3 region is CASSKERYRGRNEQFF. The DNA of the CDR3 is TGTGCCAGCAGCAAAGAAAGATACAGGGGGAGGAATGAGCAGTTCTTC.

The table lists this clone with a few counts. This chain uses TRBV30 with TRBJ2-6; D remains ambiguous. This CDR3 comprises 17 residues. Germline CDR1 and CDR2: GTSNPN and SVGIG (reference sequence). V was shortened by 4 bases and J by 0 bases, with 16 bases between the two germline ends. In DNA, the CDR3 is TGTGCCTGGACGGAAGCAGGATACAGCTCTGGGGCCAACGTCCTGACTTTC. Its translation: CAWTEAGYSSGANVLTF. Combining the CDR3 with reference TRBV30 and TRBJ2-6 gives the whole variable domain SQTIHQWPATLVQPVGSPLSLECTVEGTSNPNLYWYRQAAGRGLQLLFYSVGIGQISSEVPQNLSASRPQDRQFILSSKKLLLSDSGFYLCAWTEAGYSSGANVLTFGAGSRLTVL.

The rearrangement joins TRBV19 to TRBJ1-1; 8 positions agree with TRBD1. The length of the CDR3 is 14 residues. V was pared by 6 bases and J by 5 bases, with 8 bases of the junction left unmatched. Germline values: CDR1 LNHDA, CDR2 SQIVND (reference sequence). The CDR3 nucleotides are TGTGCCAGTAGAATATCCGGGACAGGAACTGAAGCTTTCTTT. Protein product: CASRISGTGTEAFF.

As to this clone: The sample contains more than one DNA sequence encoding this CDR3. The V call is TRBV5-6, the J call TRBJ2-7, with TRBD2 matching over 7 bases. The V gene end was trimmed by 4 bases and the J gene end by 3 bases; junction bases not matched to a gene: 7. Germline loops: CDR1 SGHDT, CDR2 YYEEEE. The CDR3 length is 14 residues. This CDR3 is CASSETSVNYEQYF. CDR3 coding DNA: TGTGCCAGCAGCGAAACTAGCGTAAACTACGAGCAGTACTTC.

CDR3 region: CASSFPRSLYNEQFF. The CDR3 nucleotides are TGCGCCAGCAGCTTCCCACGGTCCCTCTACAATGAGCAGTTCTTC. The rearrangement links TRBV5-1 to TRBJ2-1; D call uncertain. This CDR3 has 15 amino acids. V shed 2 bases and J shed 3 bases, with 12 bases lying between them. The germline gives CDR1 SGHRS, CDR2 YFSETQ. The full variable domain, completed using reference TRBV5-1 and TRBJ2-1, is KAGVTQTPRYLIKTRGQQVTLSCSPISGHRSVSWYQQTPGQGLQFLFEYFSETQRNKGNFPGRFSGRQFSNSRSEMNVSTLELGDSALYLCASSFPRSLYNEQFFGPGTRLTVL.